The source of this T cell receptor beta chain is a study of blood T cell repertoires in COVID-19. Study-wide background: Recovered status applied to Cohort 3 donors who had two consecutive negative PCRs. It also applied to those with clearance or with symptom resolution. PBMCs, B-cell-depleted T cells, or T cells provided the cDNA or gDNA that made up the material.

In germline, CDR1 is SNHLY, CDR2 FYNNEI. CDR3 length: 13 amino acids. V dropped 8 bases and J dropped 3 bases, with 14 bases sitting between them. The table came from immunoSEQ multiplex PCR; TCRdb's copy has only in-frame clones and leaves some out. The sample carries approximately 150,000 clones, over 70% recorded once. The specimen was PBMCs or T cells enriched from blood (not recorded which). The chain has TRBV2 and TRBJ2-7; D may be TRBD2 (5 bases). The receptor comes from a middle-aged man in a cohort exposed to, infected with or recovered from COVID-19 (not recorded which). This CDR3 reads CASDEGPDYEQYF. CDR3 in DNA: TGTGCCAGCGATGAGGGCCCCGACTACGAGCAGTACTTC.